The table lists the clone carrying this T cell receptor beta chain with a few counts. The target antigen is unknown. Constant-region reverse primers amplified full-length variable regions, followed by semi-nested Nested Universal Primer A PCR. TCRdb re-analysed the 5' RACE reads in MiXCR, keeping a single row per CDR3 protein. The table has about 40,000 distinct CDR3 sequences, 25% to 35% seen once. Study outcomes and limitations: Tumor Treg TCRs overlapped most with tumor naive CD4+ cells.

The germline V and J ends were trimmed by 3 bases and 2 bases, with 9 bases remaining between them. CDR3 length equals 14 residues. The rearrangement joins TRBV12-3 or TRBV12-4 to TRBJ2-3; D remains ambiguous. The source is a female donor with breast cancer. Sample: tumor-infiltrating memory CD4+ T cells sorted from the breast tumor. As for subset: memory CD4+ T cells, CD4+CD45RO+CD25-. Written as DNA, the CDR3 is TGTGCCAGCAGTTTTGGCGGAAACACAGATACGCAGTATTTT. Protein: CASSFGGNTDTQYF.